The clone carrying this TCR beta chain was picked up many times. Its target is unknown. The data derive from a study of T cells in Graves' hyperthyroidism and ophthalmopathy. Study-wide results and caveats: Progression to ophthalmopathy was predicted a median of about 6.6 months early.

Germline-derived CDR1 and CDR2 are ENHRY and SYGVKD. The CDR3 is 13 residues long. Trimming took off 7 bases at V and 3 bases at J, with 12 bases between the two ends. Patients were aged 18 to 65, had disease duration under 2 months, and had newly diagnosed hyperthyroidism. RNA transcripts were the template for amplifying TCR beta CDR3 regions. Initially, a first-round RT-PCR of the TCR CDR3 employed the HTBI primer set. One entry per CDR3 protein results from TCRdb running MiXCR on the multiplex PCR reads. The data show 200,000 to 250,000 distinct CDR3 sequences, about a sixth seen once. This clonotype was sampled from a woman aged 45-65 years with Graves' hyperthyroidism. Material for sequencing was blood. The gene calls are TRBV10-3 and TRBJ1-2; D is unresolved. CDR3 nucleotide sequence: TGTGCCATCAACGCGCCAGAACACTATGGCTACACCTTC. It yields the protein CAINAPEHYGYTF.